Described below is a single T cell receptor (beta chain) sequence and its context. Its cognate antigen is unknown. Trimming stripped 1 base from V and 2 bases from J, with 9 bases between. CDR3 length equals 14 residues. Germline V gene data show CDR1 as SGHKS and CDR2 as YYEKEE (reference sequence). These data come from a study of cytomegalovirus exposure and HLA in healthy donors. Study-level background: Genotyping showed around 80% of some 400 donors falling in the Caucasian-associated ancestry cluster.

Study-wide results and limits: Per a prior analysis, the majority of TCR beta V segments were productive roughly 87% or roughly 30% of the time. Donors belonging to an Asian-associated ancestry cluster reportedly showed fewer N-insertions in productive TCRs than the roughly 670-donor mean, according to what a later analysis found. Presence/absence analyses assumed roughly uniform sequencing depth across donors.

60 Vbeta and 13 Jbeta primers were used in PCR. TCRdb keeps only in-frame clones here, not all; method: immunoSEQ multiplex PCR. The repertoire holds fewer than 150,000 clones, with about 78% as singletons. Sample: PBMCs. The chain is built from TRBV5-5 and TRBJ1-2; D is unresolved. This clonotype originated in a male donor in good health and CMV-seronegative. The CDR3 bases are TGTGCCAGCAGCTTGACGGGGATCAACTATGGCTACACCTTC. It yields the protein CASSLTGINYGYTF. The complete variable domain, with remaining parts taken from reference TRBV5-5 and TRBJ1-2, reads DAGVTQSPTHLIKTRGQQVTLRCSPISGHKSVSWYQQVLGQGPQFIFQYYEKEERGRGNFPDRFSARQFPNYSSELNVNALLLGDSALYLCASSLTGINYGYTFGSGTRLTVV.